A single sample gave rise to the 22 T cell receptor beta chains below, sequenced in a study of blood T cell repertoires in COVID-19 (dated by TCRdb to about 2020). The method was the immunoSEQ multiplex PCR assay. Not all clones reach the TCRdb copy of this immuneACCESS table, which keeps in-frame sequences only. Checked studies attribute under half of the gap to unresolved V genes and leave the rest unexplained. This sample has 19,000 or so clones in its table, and more than 70% of those were observed once. 9.8% of the sample is in the top ten clones. Sequencing input: peripheral blood. The origin of the receptors is a man aged 40-49 years with active COVID-19.

This sequence joins TRBV2 and TRBJ2-2; D ambiguous. Germline CDR1 reads SNHLY; CDR2 reads FYNNEI. There are 15 residues in the CDR3. The V end lost 4 bases, the J end lost 1 base, and 10 bases lay between the germline ends. The CDR3 DNA sequence: TGTGCCAGCAGTGGGTTAGCAGTGAACACCGGGGAGCTGTTTTTT. This sequence encodes CASSGLAVNTGELFF.

V and J are TRBV6-2 or TRBV6-3 and TRBJ2-7; D is unresolved. The V and J ends lost 5 bases and 2 bases respectively, with 10 bases between them. CDR1 MNHEY and CDR2 SVGEGT come from the germline V gene. The CDR3 is 13 residues long. This CDR3 is CASSPVLPYEQYF. As DNA, the CDR3 is TGTGCCAGCAGTCCAGTGCTCCCCTACGAGCAGTACTTC.

The rearrangement uses TRBV10-1 and TRBJ1-1; no definite D call. V lost 6 bases and J 6 bases, leaving 14 bases between the germline ends. Per the germline V gene, CDR1 is WNHNN and CDR2 is SYGVQD (reference sequence). CDR3 length equals 13 residues. The CDR3 DNA follows: TGCGCCAGCAGAAAGACCCAAGAGGCTGAAGCTTTCTTT. Amino acid sequence: CASRKTQEAEAFF.

This clone was recorded a few times. Other nucleotide sequences in the sample specify the same CDR3. This chain joins TRBV27 and TRBJ1-4, with D possibly matching TRBD1 (6 bases). The CDR3 is 14 amino acids. With 6 bases removed from V and 4 bases from J, the gap between germline ends came to 12 bases. The germline CDR1 and CDR2 sequences are MNHEY and SMNVEV (reference sequence). The CDR3 DNA follows: TGTGCCAGCAGCTACAGGGCGGGTAATGAAAAACTGTTTTTT. This encodes CASSYRAGNEKLFF.

The chain recombines TRBV7-9 with TRBJ2-1; TRBD2 aligns across 13 bases. The length of the CDR3 is 17 residues. V lost 5 bases, J lost 1 base, and 5 bases stayed unmatched. The germline gives CDR1 SEHNR, CDR2 FQNEAQ (reference sequence). The CDR3 sequence: CASSLGLAGVSYNEQFF. CDR3 nucleotides: TGTGCCAGCAGCCTAGGACTAGCGGGAGTTTCCTACAATGAGCAGTTCTTC.

V gene TRBV5-4 combines with J gene TRBJ1-2; 8 nucleotides agree with TRBD1. The germline V gene has CDR1 SGHNT and CDR2 YYREEE (reference sequence). There are 13 residues in the CDR3. The V segment lost 7 bases and the J segment 8 bases; nucleotides outside the gene matches: 10. The CDR3 DNA reads TGTGCCAGCTCACTCCGACAGGGGACGGGCTACACCTTC. Translating gives CASSLRQGTGYTF. Drawing the rest from reference TRBV5-4 and TRBJ1-2, the complete variable domain is ETGVTQSPTHLIKTRGQQVTLRCSSQSGHNTVSWYQQALGQGPQFIFQYYREEENGRGNFPPRFSGLQFPNYSSELNVNALELDDSALYLCASSLRQGTGYTFGSGTRLTVV.

This chain joins TRBV5-4 and TRBJ2-7, with D possibly matching TRBD1 (6 bases). V lost 0 bases and J lost 5, with 9 bases in between. Germline-derived CDR1 and CDR2 are SGHNT and YYREEE (reference sequence). This CDR3 is built from 13 residues. CDR3 amino acids: CASSLEGVDEQYF. Here the CDR3 DNA reads TGTGCCAGCAGCTTGGAGGGGGTTGACGAGCAGTACTTC.

The rearrangement joins TRBV11-2 to TRBJ2-7; 7 bases are a match to TRBD1. CDR1 and CDR2 from the germline V gene are SGHAT and FQNNGV. This CDR3 spans 14 amino acids. Trimming removed 5 bases from V and 7 bases from J; junction bases left unmatched: 11. The CDR3 DNA follows: TGTGCCAGCAGCGGCGACAGGGTAGGGAATGAGCAGTACTTC. It encodes CASSGDRVGNEQYF.

DNA of the CDR3: TGTGCCAGTAGTATAGACTCTGCGGGAAGGGGTCCCAGATACAATGAGCAGTTCTTC. Residues: CASSIDSAGRGPRYNEQFF. J is TRBJ2-1 and V is TRBV19, with D possibly matching TRBD2 (6 bases). The germline gives CDR1 LNHDA, CDR2 SQIVND (reference sequence). The CDR3 is 19 residues long. V lost 0 bases, J lost 4 bases, and 22 bases lay in between.

This clone was counted between two and nine times. The chain uses TRBV5-6 and TRBJ2-7; D might be TRBD1 (6 bases). Trimming stripped 2 bases from V and 7 bases from J, with 22 bases between. Germline assignment: CDR1 SGHDT and CDR2 YYEEEE. The CDR3 is 16 residues long. CDR3 sequence: CASSLIEQGSLGEQYF. The DNA of the CDR3 is TGTGCCAGCAGCTTAATTGAACAGGGTTCTCTCGGGGAGCAGTACTTC.

The genes are TRBV5-1 and TRBJ2-3; 10 positions match TRBD1. This CDR3 spans 15 amino acids. Germline CDR1 SGHRS, CDR2 YFSETQ. V trimming: 4 bases; J trimming: 2 bases; junction bases outside the gene matches: 4. CDR3 residues: CASSPGQGITDTQYF. As DNA, the CDR3 is TGCGCCAGCAGCCCGGGACAGGGGATCACAGATACGCAGTATTTT.

J is TRBJ2-5 and V is TRBV9; 8 positions match TRBD1. With V trimmed by 4 bases and J by 7 bases, 6 bases remained unmatched. This CDR3 is built from 13 residues. Germline V gives CDR1 SGDLS, CDR2 YYNGEE. The CDR3 bases are TGTGCCAGCAGCCCGGACAGGGTTGGGACCCAGTACTTC. It yields the protein CASSPDRVGTQYF.

The chain uses TRBV7-8 and TRBJ2-7; D perhaps matches TRBD2 (5 bases). V was trimmed by 1 base and J by 12 bases, leaving 13 bases between them. The CDR3 runs to 12 residues. CDR1 is SGHVS and CDR2 is FQNEAQ in the germline V gene. CDR3 protein: CASSLGSGLSYF. In nucleotides, the CDR3 is TGTGCCAGCAGCTTAGGTTCAGGACTTTCGTACTTC.

This clone was detected only once. V usage is TRBV13 and J usage is TRBJ1-2, with a weak D call TRBD1 (6 bases). The germline CDR1 and CDR2 sequences are PRHDT and FYEKMQ (reference sequence). CDR3 length: 14 residues. Trimming left V 5 bases short and J 5 bases short, with 15 bases between. The CDR3 protein is CASSRGGGRYGYTF. For the CDR3, the DNA is TGTGCCAGCAGCCGCGGGGGGGGCAGGTATGGCTACACCTTC.

This chain connects TRBV30 to TRBJ2-7; TRBD2 agrees at 9 bases. Trimming took 3 bases from V and 2 from J; bases not matched to a gene: 8. This CDR3 has 15 amino acids. Per the germline V gene, CDR1 is GTSNPN and CDR2 is SVGIG (reference sequence). In DNA, the CDR3 is TGTGCCTGGAGCGGGAACCTAGCGGGACCCTACGAGCAGTACTTC. Its protein is CAWSGNLAGPYEQYF.

This clone counts as large. The chain combines TRBV5-8 with TRBJ2-7; no clear D. The CDR3 is 13 residues long. The V gene lost 1 base and the J gene lost 0 bases, with 5 bases spanning the gap. Germline V gene lookup returns CDR1 SGHTS and CDR2 YDEGEE. The CDR3 DNA sequence: TGTGCCAGCAGCTTGCCAGACTCCTACGAGCAGTACTTC. Translated: CASSLPDSYEQYF.

This sequence joins TRBV27 and TRBJ2-7, with TRBD1 identical over 7 bases. The J segment lost 4 bases and the V segment lost 5 bases, leaving 14 bases of the junction unmatched. The CDR3 runs 16 residues. Per the germline V gene, CDR1 is MNHEY and CDR2 is SMNVEV (reference sequence). DNA for the CDR3: TGTGCCAGCAGTCACCCGACAGGGCTGGGGATTTACGAGCAGTACTTC. As protein: CASSHPTGLGIYEQYF.

The chain links TRBV6-6 to TRBJ1-2; D is unresolved. Between the trimmed V and J ends, which lost 6 bases and 8 bases, there was a span of 19 bases. Germline loops: CDR1 MNHNY, CDR2 SVGAGI (reference sequence). The CDR3 covers 14 residues. CDR3 DNA: TGTGCCAGCAGCCCACAACGCGAAACGGGGGGCTACACCTTC. Protein sequence: CASSPQRETGGYTF.

The chain recombines TRBV6-6 with TRBJ2-7, with 12 bases identical to TRBD2. The CDR3 length is 15 residues. The germline V gene encodes CDR1 MNHNY and CDR2 SVGAGI (reference sequence). V gave up 6 bases and J gave up 2 bases; unmatched junction bases: 5. CDR3 sequence reads: CASSRTSGDTYEQYF. CDR3 sequence (DNA): TGTGCCAGCAGCAGGACTAGCGGGGATACCTACGAGCAGTACTTC.

The gene calls are TRBV19 and TRBJ2-7, with TRBD1 matching over 10 bases. CDR1 and CDR2 from the germline V gene are LNHDA and SQIVND (reference sequence). The V gene end was trimmed by 9 bases and the J gene end by 2 bases; junction bases not matched to a gene: 7. The CDR3 loop spans 14 amino acids. CDR3 in amino acids: CASQTGTGAYEQYF. CDR3 in DNA: TGTGCCAGCCAGACCGGGACAGGGGCCTACGAGCAGTACTTC.

The chain links TRBV18 to TRBJ1-2; no reliable D call. The CDR3 is 14 residues long. Germline lookup yields CDR1 KGHSH and CDR2 LQKENI. Trimming pared 3 bases from V and 1 base from J, leaving 9 bases between. The CDR3 spells CASSPQSLNYGYTF. The CDR3 coding sequence is TGTGCCAGCTCACCCCAGTCTCTTAACTATGGCTACACCTTC.

V is TRBV9 and J is TRBJ1-1; weak D call: TRBD1 (5 bases). Germline values: CDR1 SGDLS, CDR2 YYNGEE. V shed 0 bases and J shed 0 bases, with 15 bases lying between them. CDR3 length equals 17 residues. CDR3 sequence (DNA): TGTGCCAGCAGCGTAGAGGGGTCACCCCCCCTGAACACTGAAGCTTTCTTT. It translates to CASSVEGSPPLNTEAFF.